These 9 T cell receptor beta chains originate from one sample sequenced in a study of blood T cells in healthy people across ages. A second PCR of roughly 6 to 12 cycles used a sample-barcoded 5' primer and a J-beta primer mix. TCRdb ran MiXCR on the 5' RACE reads and lists one entry per CDR3 protein. The data contain nearly 800,000 distinct CDR3 sequences, just over 55% of them singletons. The sequenced sample was blood. The receptors shown here come from a man aged 40-50 years in good health.

The genes are TRBV7-6 and TRBJ2-5; 10 nucleotides align to TRBD2. With 2 bases clipped from V and 5 bases from J, the junction kept 11 bases outside the gene matches. This CDR3 spans 17 amino acids. In germline, CDR1 is SGHVS, CDR2 FNYEAQ. The CDR3 sequence is CASSLPLSGGGAETQYF. The CDR3 nucleotides are TGTGCCAGCAGCTTACCCCTCAGCGGGGGGGGGGCGGAGACCCAGTACTTC.

This clonotype was seen a handful of times. The chain combines TRBV6-6 with TRBJ2-7; D might be TRBD1 or TRBD2, each matching 5 bases. With the DNA end fitting TRBJ2-5 better, the J assignment may be wrong. CDR3 length equals 14 residues. Germline lookup yields CDR1 MNHNY and CDR2 SVGAGI (reference sequence). The CDR3 sequence: CASSYLGDLATQYF. CDR3 in DNA: TGTGCCAGCAGTTATTTGGGGGATCTGGCGACCCAGTACTTC.

This clonotype was counted once. The conserved phenylalanine or tryptophan is not found at the CDR3 terminus, so this likely reflects a read error. The DNA is omitted, as the CDR3 cannot be located on it reliably, and the CDR3 follows TCRdb's listing. The rearrangement joins TRBV29-1 to TRBJ2-1; the table's D call TRBD1 went unverified against the DNA. The CDR3 spans 14 amino acids, including both terminal residues. Per germline, CDR1 SQVTM and CDR2 ANQGSEA. CDR3 region: CSDLGQSYGYTFGS.

This clonotype was counted a few times. The genes are TRBV4-3 and TRBJ1-5; D might be TRBD1 (5 bases). Trimming shortened V by 6 bases and J by 5 bases, and 14 bases separated the two germline ends. The CDR3 spans 14 residues. The V gene's germline CDR1 is LGHNA and CDR2 YSLEER. CDR3: CASSNGRGDQPQHF. The DNA for the CDR3 is TGCGCCAGCAGTAACGGCCGGGGGGATCAGCCCCAGCATTTT.

This clonotype was detected only once. The CDR3 protein is CASSPHPRGQYEQYF. As DNA, the CDR3 is TGTGCCAGCAGCCCACACCCGAGGGGACAGTACGAGCAGTACTTC. The chain recombines TRBV7-2 with TRBJ2-4; 7 bases match TRBD1. The end of the DNA aligns better with TRBJ2-7, so the J call may be wrong. Per the germline V gene, CDR1 is SGHTA and CDR2 is FQGNSA. This CDR3 region has 15 residues.

V and J are TRBV20-1 and TRBJ2-5; a weak D match, TRBD2 (7 bases). CDR3 length equals 16 residues. V gave up 5 bases and J gave up 5 bases, with 24 bases separating them. Germline V CDR1 and CDR2: DFQATT, SNEGSKA (reference sequence). CDR3 sequence (DNA): TGCAGTGCTGGGTCATGGGGGGGGCTTTTAGGCGAGACCCAGTACTTC. It encodes CSAGSWGGLLGETQYF.

The V gene is TRBV20-1, the J gene TRBJ1-5; D remains ambiguous. There are 12 residues in the CDR3. The germline gives CDR1 DFQATT, CDR2 SNEGSKA (reference sequence). In nucleotides, the CDR3 is TGCAGCGCCCAGGTTAGCAATCAGCCCCAGCATTTT. This codes for CSAQVSNQPQHF.

The J gene is TRBJ1-2, the V gene TRBV3-1; unclear D gene. CDR3 length: 14 amino acids. The germline V gene has CDR1 LGHDT and CDR2 YNNKEL (reference sequence). With 3 bases removed from V and 7 bases from J, the gap between germline ends came to 15 bases. The CDR3 is CASSHLRSESGYTF. CDR3 nucleotide sequence: TGTGCCAGCAGCCACCTTAGATCAGAGAGTGGCTACACCTTC.

Here the CDR3 reads CASTTDRVTGELFF. CDR3 DNA sequence: TGTGCCAGCACCACGGACAGGGTCACCGGGGAGCTGTTTTTT. J is TRBJ2-2 and V is TRBV6-5; 8 nucleotides match TRBD1. The CDR3 totals 14 residues. Trimming took 7 bases from V and 4 from J; bases not matched to a gene: 5. Germline CDR1 reads MNHEY; CDR2 reads SVGAGI.